These 8 T cell receptor beta chains came from one sample sequenced in a study of blood T cell repertoires in COVID-19. Only in-frame clones appear in the TCRdb table, and some are missing; sequencing was by immunoSEQ multiplex PCR. The sample records about 220,000 clones, around 83% being singletons. Sequenced material: peripheral blood. These receptors all stem from a man aged 45-65 years who had recovered from COVID-19.

The CDR3 DNA reads as TGTGCCAGCTCACCATCAAACGGAGCTTTCTTT. This encodes CASSPSNGAFF. The chain carries TRBV18 and TRBJ1-1; D gene unclear. The CDR3 runs to 11 residues. Trimming removed 2 bases from V and 10 bases from J, with 8 bases in between. Germline CDR1 and CDR2: KGHSH and LQKENI.

The chain has TRBV19 and TRBJ2-3, with 8 bases matching TRBD2. With V trimmed by 4 bases and J by 4 bases, 7 bases remained unmatched. This CDR3 comprises 15 residues. The germline CDR1 and CDR2 sequences are LNHDA and SQIVND (reference sequence). The CDR3 DNA reads TGTGCCAGTAGTAGGGCTAGCGGGCTGGCAGATACGCAGTATTTT. Its translation is CASSRASGLADTQYF.

The V gene is TRBV2, the J gene TRBJ2-2, with 8 bases matching TRBD1. J was trimmed by 3 bases and V by 6 bases; bases with no gene match: 6. The germline gives CDR1 SNHLY, CDR2 FYNNEI. The CDR3 extends over 15 amino acids. The CDR3 coding sequence is TGTGCCAGCAGGGAGGACAGGGCGGACACCGGGGAGCTGTTTTTT. Protein sequence: CASREDRADTGELFF.

The genes are TRBV10-3 and TRBJ2-1, with 13 bases that match TRBD2. V trimming: 3 bases; J trimming: 9 bases; junction bases outside the gene matches: 5. Looked up from germline, CDR1 is ENHRY and CDR2 is SYGVKD. The CDR3 sequence is 15 residues long. CDR3 sequence: CAISELAGGGSEQFF. In nucleotides, the CDR3 is TGTGCCATCAGTGAACTAGCGGGAGGGGGATCTGAGCAGTTCTTC.

The chain employs TRBV28 and TRBJ2-1; D might be TRBD1 (5 bases). Germline loops: CDR1 MDHEN, CDR2 SYDVKM. V gave up 5 bases and J gave up 4 bases, with 6 bases separating them. The CDR3 has 12 residues. The CDR3 here is CASSQGYNEQFF. The CDR3 DNA sequence: TGTGCCAGCAGTCAGGGTTACAATGAGCAGTTCTTC. The full variable domain, in which reference TRBV28 and TRBJ2-1 provide the parts outside the CDR3, is DVKVTQSSRYLVKRTGEKVFLECVQDMDHENMFWYRQDPGLGLRLIYFSYDVKMKEKGDIPEGYSVSREKKERFSLILESASTNQTSMYLCASSQGYNEQFFGPGTRLTVL.

This clone came up once. The rearrangement joins TRBV6-5 to TRBJ2-7; TRBD1 might be the D (6 bases). Germline V gene sequence: CDR1 MNHEY, CDR2 SVGAGI. Trimming took off 1 base at V and 5 bases at J, with 15 bases between the two ends. The CDR3 sequence is 15 residues long. The CDR3 here is CASSYLGRTANEQYF. The CDR3 DNA sequence: TGTGCCAGCAGTTACTTGGGAAGGACAGCCAACGAGCAGTACTTC.

The chain is built from TRBV30 and TRBJ1-6, with D possibly matching TRBD1 (6 bases). This CDR3 contains 12 residues. The germline V gene has CDR1 GTSNPN and CDR2 SVGIG (reference sequence). V was cut by 4 bases and J by 9 bases, with 10 bases left in between. CDR3 sequence (DNA): TGTGCCTGGAAGAACAGGGTTTCACCCCTCCACTTT. This gives the protein CAWKNRVSPLHF.

This chain connects TRBV6-5 to TRBJ1-5; TRBD1 might be the D (5 bases). Trimming removed 6 bases at V and 1 base at J, with 10 bases between. CDR1 MNHEY and CDR2 SVGAGI come from the germline V gene. The CDR3 length is 14 residues. The CDR3 DNA follows: TGTGCCAGCAGCCGTCAGGGCAGCAATCAGCCCCAGCATTTT. Protein sequence: CASSRQGSNQPQHF.